The next 24 T cell receptor beta chains were all read from a single sample in a study of T cells after yellow fever vaccination. TCRdb re-called the 5' RACE reads through MiXCR, storing one row per CDR3 protein. This sample has around 590,000 distinct CDR3 sequences, with approximately 13% found just once. The source was PBMCs, collected on the day of the yellow fever booster vaccination. Receptor source: a man in his thirties or forties who received the YFV17D yellow fever vaccine.

The chain couples TRBV21-1 to TRBJ2-1; the table's D call TRBD2 went unverified against the DNA. TRBV21-1 is recorded as a pseudogene. This CDR3 region has 16 residues. CDR3 sequence reads: CASSKGLPRDDNEQFF. The CDR3 DNA is TGTGCCAGCAGCAAAGGACTACCGCGGGACGACAATGAGCAGTTCTTC.

This clonotype has more than one count but fewer than ten. CDR3 bases: TGTGCCAGCAGTTACTCGAGGGGGACTAGCCCCCCCAATGAGCAGTTCTTC. It is translated as CASSYSRGTSPPNEQFF. The chain has TRBV6-2 or TRBV6-3 and TRBJ2-1, with TRBD2 identical over 9 bases. V lost 0 bases, J lost 6 bases, and 9 bases stayed unmatched. The CDR3 totals 17 residues. Germline V gene sequence: CDR1 MNHEY, CDR2 SVGEGT.

This clonotype showed up just a few times. This sequence joins TRBV27 and TRBJ2-7, with TRBD2 matching 12 bases. The ends lost 5 bases at V and 3 bases at J; junction bases unmatched: 14. CDR1 and CDR2 (germline): MNHEY, SMNVEV (reference sequence). The CDR3 extends over 18 amino acids. DNA of the CDR3: TGTGCCAGCAGTGGTAGGACTAGCGGGAAGGGGGGGCTCTACGAGCAGTACTTC. It encodes CASSGRTSGKGGLYEQYF.

This clonotype occurred a few times. The chain carries TRBV5-1 and TRBJ2-2; 9 bases fit TRBD2. V was clipped by 4 bases and J by 7 bases; unmatched bases: 23. Looked up from germline, CDR1 is SGHRS and CDR2 is YFSETQ. CDR3 length equals 20 residues. For the CDR3, the DNA is TGCGCCAGCAGCCCCTCCCTCGGAGGGCTGATAGCGGGAGCTGTCGGGGAGCTGTTTTTT. It specifies CASSPSLGGLIAGAVGELFF.

This clonotype was observed many times. CDR3 DNA: TGTGCCAGCAGCCCAGATTTTGGGGCCAACGTCCTGACTTTC. Amino acids: CASSPDFGANVLTF. The J gene is TRBJ2-6, the V gene TRBV7-2; D gene ambiguous. The V end lost 5 bases, the J end lost 3 bases, and 8 bases lay between the germline ends. The germline gives CDR1 SGHTA, CDR2 FQGNSA. The length of the CDR3 is 14 residues.

This clonotype was counted ten times or more. The rearrangement joins TRBV24-1 to TRBJ2-7; TRBD2 matches at 8 bases. The V segment lost 7 bases and the J segment 5 bases; nucleotides outside the gene matches: 12. This CDR3 region has 15 residues. Germline V gene data show CDR1 as KGHDR and CDR2 as SFDVKD. CDR3 amino acids: CATSTFSGAHHEQYF. The CDR3 DNA reads as TGTGCCACCAGCACCTTTAGCGGGGCCCACCACGAGCAGTACTTC.

The chain links TRBV10-3 to TRBJ2-1; no firm D call. The CDR3 totals 15 residues. V was clipped by 4 bases and J by 0 bases, with 10 bases between them. Germline V gene lookup returns CDR1 ENHRY and CDR2 SYGVKD. CDR3 coding DNA: TGTGCCATCAGTGGAATGGAAAGCTCCTACAATGAGCAGTTCTTC. Amino acids: CAISGMESSYNEQFF.

In nucleotides, the CDR3 is TGCAGTGCTAGACTTGGACTAGCGGGGGCCTACAATGAGCAGTTCTTC. Amino acids: CSARLGLAGAYNEQFF. The V and J genes are TRBV20-1 and TRBJ2-1, with 13 bases fitting TRBD2. The CDR3 is 16 residues long. Germline V lookup: CDR1 DFQATT, CDR2 SNEGSKA (reference sequence). Germline trimming cut 2 bases from V and 2 bases from J; bases unmatched to any gene: 3.

The V call is TRBV9, the J call TRBJ2-5, with a tentative D call TRBD2 (5 bases). Trimming shortened V by 4 bases and J by 0 bases, and 19 bases separated the two germline ends. Germline CDR1 is SGDLS and CDR2 is YYNGEE. The CDR3 consists of 17 residues. The CDR3 spells CASSTPEVARYQETQYF. Written as DNA, the CDR3 is TGTGCCAGCAGCACCCCCGAGGTAGCGAGATACCAAGAGACCCAGTACTTC.

The sample holds a few counts of this clonotype. The rearrangement uses TRBV6-1 and TRBJ2-3; weak D call: TRBD2 (5 bases). CDR1 MNHNS and CDR2 SASEGT come from the germline V gene. CDR3 length equals 13 residues. V was cut by 6 bases and J by 4 bases, with 11 bases left in between. The CDR3 region is CASRRPGADTQYF. The DNA of the CDR3 is TGTGCCAGCAGAAGACCCGGGGCAGATACGCAGTATTTT.

This clonotype was counted a single time. The chain employs TRBV7-2 and TRBJ2-5, with D unclear. Looked up from germline, CDR1 is SGHTA and CDR2 is FQGNSA. The CDR3 covers 13 residues. V lost 1 base to trimming and J lost 3 bases, with 6 bases between them. CDR3 loop: CASSLVSEETQYF. CDR3 DNA sequence: TGTGCCAGCAGCTTAGTGTCAGAAGAGACCCAGTACTTC.

This clonotype appeared a few times. CDR3 in amino acids: CASSVGLTPSNEQFF. The CDR3 region has the DNA TGTGCCAGCAGCGTCGGACTGACCCCGAGCAATGAGCAGTTCTTC. The chain joins TRBV5-4 to TRBJ2-1; weak D call: TRBD2 (5 bases). CDR3 length: 15 residues. Trimming cost V 4 bases and J 6 bases, with 17 bases left between them. Germline V gives CDR1 SGHNT, CDR2 YYREEE (reference sequence).

This clonotype was seen only a few times. The rearrangement uses TRBV28 and TRBJ2-7; D might be TRBD1 (5 bases). The CDR3 totals 13 residues. Trimming stripped 6 bases from V and 5 bases from J, with 14 bases between. Germline CDR1 is MDHEN and CDR2 is SYDVKM. Here the CDR3 DNA reads TGTGCCAGCAGCTCCCACGACAGCAACGAGCAGTACTTC. Its translation: CASSSHDSNEQYF.

This clonotype has more than one count but fewer than ten. This chain connects TRBV6-5 to TRBJ2-2; 9 nucleotides line up with TRBD2. This CDR3 comprises 18 residues. The J segment lost 6 bases and the V segment lost 2 bases, leaving 13 bases of the junction unmatched. Germline-derived CDR1 and CDR2 are MNHEY and SVGAGI. CDR3 in amino acids: CASSYISSGTETAGELFF. CDR3 bases: TGTGCCAGCAGTTACATATCTAGCGGGACCGAGACCGCCGGGGAGCTGTTTTTT.

The chain has TRBV10-3 and TRBJ2-7; D possibly corresponds to TRBD1 (6 bases). The V end was cut by 6 bases, the J end by 1 base, with 19 bases between. Germline-derived CDR1 and CDR2 are ENHRY and SYGVKD. The CDR3 runs to 16 residues. The CDR3 spells CAIRGAETDNSYEQYF. The DNA for the CDR3 is TGTGCCATCAGGGGGGCGGAAACGGACAATTCCTACGAGCAGTACTTC.

This chain links TRBV12-3 or TRBV12-4 with TRBJ2-3; 7 nucleotides line up with TRBD1. Losses at the gene ends were 10 bases for V and 5 bases for J; bases not matched to a gene: 6. The CDR3 length is 12 residues. The CDR3 spells CATNRGIDTQYF. The CDR3 DNA follows: TGTGCCACCAACAGGGGCATAGATACGCAGTATTTT.

At least ten counts were recorded for this clonotype. The rearrangement joins TRBV27 to TRBJ2-5; 7 bases are a match to TRBD1. Germline V gene sequence: CDR1 MNHEY, CDR2 SMNVEV (reference sequence). The CDR3 loop spans 14 amino acids. The V gene end was trimmed by 6 bases and the J gene end by 0 bases; junction bases not matched to a gene: 4. The chain's CDR3 is CASRPGQHQETQYF. The CDR3 DNA sequence: TGTGCCAGCAGACCGGGACAGCACCAAGAGACCCAGTACTTC.

The table lists this clonotype with many counts. The CDR3 bases are TGTGCCAGCAGCTTAGGCCCTGCCGGGGAGCTGTTTTTT. It specifies CASSLGPAGELFF. J is TRBJ2-2 and V is TRBV11-2, with unresolved D. The germline V gene encodes CDR1 SGHAT and CDR2 FQNNGV. V lost 1 base, J lost 6 bases, and 6 bases lay in between. The CDR3 has 13 residues.

This clonotype was recorded a few times. CDR3 region: CSARGPSGQGYEQYF. The CDR3 region has the DNA TGCAGTGCTAGAGGACCCTCGGGGCAGGGGTACGAGCAGTACTTC. V gene TRBV20-1 combines with J gene TRBJ2-7; TRBD1 is a possible D gene (6 bases). Trimming removed 1 base at V and 4 bases at J, with 17 bases between. From germline, CDR1 is DFQATT and CDR2 SNEGSKA (reference sequence). The CDR3 is 15 residues long.

This clonotype was seen a handful of times. The chain combines TRBV20-1 with TRBJ1-2; 8 nucleotides agree with TRBD1. In germline, CDR1 is DFQATT, CDR2 SNEGSKA (reference sequence). V trimming: 8 bases; J trimming: 4 bases; junction bases outside the gene matches: 12. The CDR3 sequence is 14 residues long. The CDR3 bases are TGCAGTATCACTCCAGGGGGCGTTAGCTATGGCTACACCTTC. Protein product: CSITPGGVSYGYTF.

The CDR3 loop reads CASSQNAGVPGNEQFF. The CDR3 region has the DNA TGTGCCAGCAGCCAAAACGCTGGCGTTCCGGGGAATGAGCAGTTCTTC. The chain joins TRBV4-2 to TRBJ2-1, with a tentative D call TRBD2 (5 bases). The CDR3 has 16 residues. Germline values: CDR1 LGHNA, CDR2 YNFKEQ. With 2 bases removed from V and 7 bases from J, the gap between germline ends came to 18 bases.

This clonotype was counted only a few times. This CDR3 reads CASSLGPGDNEQFF. CDR3 nucleotide sequence: TGTGCCAGCAGCTTAGGTCCAGGGGACAATGAGCAGTTCTTC. The genes are TRBV7-2 and TRBJ2-1; a possible D gene is TRBD1 (6 bases). The length of the CDR3 is 14 residues. The germline gives CDR1 SGHTA, CDR2 FQGNSA. Trimming cost V 1 base and J 5 bases, with 9 bases left between them.

This clonotype has at least ten counts. The chain links TRBV6-2 or TRBV6-3 to TRBJ2-1; D gene ambiguous. The CDR3 sequence is 11 residues long. The germline CDR1 and CDR2 sequences are MNHEY and SVGEGT. V shed 5 bases and J shed 11 bases, with 10 bases lying between them. The CDR3 is CASSRSPQQFF. The DNA of the CDR3 is TGTGCCAGCAGTCGCTCCCCCCAGCAGTTCTTC.

In its sample, this clonotype was seen a few times. The chain recombines TRBV3-1 with TRBJ2-1; D gene ambiguous. The CDR3 runs 18 residues. Per the germline V gene, CDR1 is LGHDT and CDR2 is YNNKEL (reference sequence). V gave up 0 bases and J gave up 0 bases, with 15 bases separating them. CDR3 sequence (DNA): TGTGCCAGCAGCCAAGATCGGCCGGTTAAAAGCTCCTACAATGAGCAGTTCTTC. Encoded protein: CASSQDRPVKSSYNEQFF.